What follows are 5 T cell receptor beta chains derived from one specimen sequenced in a study of cytomegalovirus exposure and HLA in healthy donors. PCR involved 60 Vbeta and 13 Jbeta primers. Sequencing used immunoSEQ multiplex PCR; TCRdb keeps in-frame clones, though not all of them. The table has about 110,000 clones, approximately 80% seen once. Sequences were obtained from PBMCs. The source is a man aged 60-69 years in good health and CMV-seronegative.

The chain uses TRBV7-2 and TRBJ1-6; a possible D gene is TRBD1 (5 bases). From germline, CDR1 is SGHTA and CDR2 FQGNSA. The germline V and J ends were trimmed by 3 bases and 2 bases, with 5 bases remaining between them. The CDR3 contains 14 residues. CDR3 amino acids: CASSLTAYNSPLHF. The CDR3 DNA sequence: TGTGCCAGCAGCTTGACAGCCTATAATTCACCCCTCCACTTT.

V is TRBV28 and J is TRBJ2-5; 11 bases line up with TRBD2. The CDR3 runs to 15 residues. Germline trimming cut 5 bases from V and 2 bases from J; bases unmatched to any gene: 4. Germline V gene sequence: CDR1 MDHEN, CDR2 SYDVKM. CDR3 in DNA: TGTGCCAGCAGTCACGGGACTAGCGGACAAGAGACCCAGTACTTC. Protein product: CASSHGTSGQETQYF.

V usage is TRBV7-2 and J usage is TRBJ2-7; D possibly corresponds to TRBD1 (5 bases). The V gene lost 1 base and the J gene lost 2 bases, with 12 bases spanning the gap. The CDR3 sequence is 15 residues long. Germline V CDR1 and CDR2: SGHTA, FQGNSA. DNA for the CDR3: TGTGCCAGCAGCTTAGACCAGGGTCTCACCTACGAGCAGTACTTC. It encodes CASSLDQGLTYEQYF.

This clone was seen just once. The chain recombines TRBV6-5 with TRBJ2-7; 7 positions match TRBD2. The CDR3 contains 13 residues. V lost 5 bases, J lost 7 bases, and 8 bases stayed unmatched. Germline V gives CDR1 MNHEY, CDR2 SVGAGI. Here the CDR3 DNA reads TGTGCCAGCAGTCTCGGGACTATGAATGAGCAGTACTTC. Amino acids: CASSLGTMNEQYF.

The gene calls are TRBV7-3 and TRBJ2-5; D ambiguous. From germline, CDR1 is SGHTA and CDR2 FQGTGA. V was pared by 1 base and J by 9 bases, with 12 bases between. This CDR3 has 13 amino acids. DNA of the CDR3: TGTGCCAGCAGCTTAATGCCGGCCCAGGCCCAGTACTTC. It yields the protein CASSLMPAQAQYF.